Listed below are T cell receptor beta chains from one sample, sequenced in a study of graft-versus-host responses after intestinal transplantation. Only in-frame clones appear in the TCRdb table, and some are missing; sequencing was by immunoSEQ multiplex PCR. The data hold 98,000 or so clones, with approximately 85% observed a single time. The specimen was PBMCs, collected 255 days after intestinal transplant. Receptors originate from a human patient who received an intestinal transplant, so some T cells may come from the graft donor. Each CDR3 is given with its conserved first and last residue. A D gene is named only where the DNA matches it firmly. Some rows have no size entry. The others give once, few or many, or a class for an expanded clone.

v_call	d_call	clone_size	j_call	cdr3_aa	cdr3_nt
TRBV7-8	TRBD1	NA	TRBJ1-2	CASSLGTGTGDYGYTF	TGTGCCAGCAGCTTAGGTACCGGGACAGGGGACTATGGCTACACCTTC
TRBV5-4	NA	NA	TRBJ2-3	CASSLDREDTQYF	TGTGCCAGCAGCTTGGACAGGGAAGATACGCAGTATTTT
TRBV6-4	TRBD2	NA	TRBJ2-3	CASSPSAGSTDTQYF	TGTGCCAGCAGCCCCTCAGCGGGGAGCACAGATACGCAGTATTTT
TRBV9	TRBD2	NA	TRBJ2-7	CASSPREDASYEQYF	TGTGCCAGCAGCCCCCGGGAGGACGCTTCCTACGAGCAGTACTTC
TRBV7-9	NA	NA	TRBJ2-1	CASSLELNEQFF	TGTGCCAGCAGCTTAGAACTGAATGAGCAGTTCTTC
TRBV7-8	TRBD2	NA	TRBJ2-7	CASSPNELIGRTSSYEQYF	TGTGCCAGCAGCCCTAATGAACTGATCGGGCGGACTAGCTCCTACGAGCAGTACTTC
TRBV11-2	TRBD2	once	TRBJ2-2	CASSLGELAGVRRGGELFF	TGTGCCAGCAGCTTAGGGGAGCTAGCGGGGGTCCGGCGTGGCGGGGAGCTGTTTTTT
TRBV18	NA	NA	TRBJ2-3	CASSPDPRGLTDTQYF	TGTGCCAGCTCACCAGATCCCCGGGGACTCACAGATACGCAGTATTTT
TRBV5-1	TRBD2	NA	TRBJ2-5	CASRSTGTSGGETQYF	TGCGCCAGCAGGTCGACCGGGACTAGCGGGGGCGAGACCCAGTACTTC
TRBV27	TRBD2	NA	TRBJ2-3	CASSPRGSGGHTDTQYF	TGTGCCAGCAGTCCCCGTGGAAGCGGGGGGCACACAGATACGCAGTATTTT
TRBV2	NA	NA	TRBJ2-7	CASSGESLYYEQYF	TGTGCCAGCAGTGGCGAGTCCCTCTACTACGAGCAGTACTTC
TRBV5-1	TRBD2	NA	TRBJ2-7	CASSLGATSGDLSYEQYF	TGCGCCAGCAGCTTGGGGGCGACTAGCGGGGACCTCTCCTACGAGCAGTACTTC
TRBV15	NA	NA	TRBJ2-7	CATSRDRGALELYEQYF	TGTGCCACCAGCAGAGATCGGGGGGCCCTAGAACTCTACGAGCAGTACTTC
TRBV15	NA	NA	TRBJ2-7	CATSRDMGRNEQYF	TGTGCCACCAGCAGAGATATGGGTCGAAACGAGCAGTACTTC
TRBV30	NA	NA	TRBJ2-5	CAWSRSSGGPQYF	TGTGCCTGGAGTAGATCGTCCGGGGGGCCCCAGTACTTC
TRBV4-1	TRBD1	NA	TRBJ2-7	CASSPLTGTNYEQYF	TGCGCCAGCAGCCCGTTGACAGGGACGAACTACGAGCAGTACTTC